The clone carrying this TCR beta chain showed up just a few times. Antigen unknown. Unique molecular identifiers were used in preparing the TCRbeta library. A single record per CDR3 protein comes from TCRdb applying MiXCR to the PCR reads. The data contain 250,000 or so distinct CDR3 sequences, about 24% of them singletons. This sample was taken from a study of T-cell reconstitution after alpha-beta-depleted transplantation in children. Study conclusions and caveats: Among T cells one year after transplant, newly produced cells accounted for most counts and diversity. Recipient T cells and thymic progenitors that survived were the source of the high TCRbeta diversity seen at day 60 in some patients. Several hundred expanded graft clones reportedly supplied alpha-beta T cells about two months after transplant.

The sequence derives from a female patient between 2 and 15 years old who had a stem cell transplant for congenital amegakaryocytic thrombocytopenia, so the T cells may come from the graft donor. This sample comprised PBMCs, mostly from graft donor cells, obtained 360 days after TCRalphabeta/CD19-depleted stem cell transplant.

The CDR3 reads CASSSQTGGRQETQYF. In DNA, the CDR3 is TGTGCCAGCAGTTCCCAGACAGGGGGGCGCCAAGAGACCCAGTACTTC. The chain couples TRBV28 to TRBJ2-5; 9 bases are shared with TRBD1. The CDR3 is 16 residues long. J was trimmed by 1 base and V by 4 bases; bases with no gene match: 7. Germline loops: CDR1 MDHEN, CDR2 SYDVKM.